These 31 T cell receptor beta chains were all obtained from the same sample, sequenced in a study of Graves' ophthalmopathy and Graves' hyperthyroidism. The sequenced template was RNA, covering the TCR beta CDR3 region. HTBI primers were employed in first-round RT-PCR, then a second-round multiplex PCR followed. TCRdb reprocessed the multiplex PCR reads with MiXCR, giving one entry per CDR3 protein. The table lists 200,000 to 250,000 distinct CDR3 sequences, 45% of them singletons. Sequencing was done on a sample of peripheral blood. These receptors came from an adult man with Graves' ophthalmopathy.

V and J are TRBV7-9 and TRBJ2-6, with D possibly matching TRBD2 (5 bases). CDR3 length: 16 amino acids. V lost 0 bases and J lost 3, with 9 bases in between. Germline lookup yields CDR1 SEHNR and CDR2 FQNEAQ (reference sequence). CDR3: CASSLARVYGANVLTF. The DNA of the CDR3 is TGTGCCAGCAGCTTAGCGAGGGTTTATGGGGCCAACGTCCTGACTTTC.

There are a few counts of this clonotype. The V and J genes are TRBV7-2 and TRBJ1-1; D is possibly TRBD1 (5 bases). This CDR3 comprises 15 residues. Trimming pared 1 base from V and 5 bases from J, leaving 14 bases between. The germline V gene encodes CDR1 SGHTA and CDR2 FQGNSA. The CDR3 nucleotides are TGTGCCAGCAGCTTAGAAGGCAGGGTAGGGACTGAAGCTTTCTTT. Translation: CASSLEGRVGTEAFF.

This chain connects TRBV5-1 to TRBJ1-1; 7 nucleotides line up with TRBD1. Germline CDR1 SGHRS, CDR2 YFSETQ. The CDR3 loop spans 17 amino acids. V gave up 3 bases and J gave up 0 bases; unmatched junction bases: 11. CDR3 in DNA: TGCGCCAGCAGCTCAGCGACAGGGTTTAGGATGAACACTGAAGCTTTCTTT. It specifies CASSSATGFRMNTEAFF.

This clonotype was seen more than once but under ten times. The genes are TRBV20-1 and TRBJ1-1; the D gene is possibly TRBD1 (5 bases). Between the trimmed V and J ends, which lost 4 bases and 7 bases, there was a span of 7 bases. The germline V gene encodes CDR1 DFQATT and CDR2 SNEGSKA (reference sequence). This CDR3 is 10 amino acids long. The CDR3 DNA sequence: TGCAGTGCTAAGGGGTTTGAAGCTTTCTTT. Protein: CSAKGFEAFF.

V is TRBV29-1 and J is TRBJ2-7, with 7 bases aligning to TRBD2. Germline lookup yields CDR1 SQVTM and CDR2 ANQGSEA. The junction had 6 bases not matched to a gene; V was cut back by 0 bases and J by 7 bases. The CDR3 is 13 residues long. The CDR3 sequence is CSVEEREYNEQYF. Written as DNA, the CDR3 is TGCAGCGTTGAAGAGCGGGAGTACAATGAGCAGTACTTC.

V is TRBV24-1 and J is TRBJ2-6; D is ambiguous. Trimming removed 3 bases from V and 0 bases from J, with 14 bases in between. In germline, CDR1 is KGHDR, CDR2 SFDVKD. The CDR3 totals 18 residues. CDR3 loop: CATSDPSGPYSGANVLTF. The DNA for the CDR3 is TGTGCCACCAGTGATCCCTCTGGGCCCTACTCTGGGGCCAACGTCCTGACTTTC.

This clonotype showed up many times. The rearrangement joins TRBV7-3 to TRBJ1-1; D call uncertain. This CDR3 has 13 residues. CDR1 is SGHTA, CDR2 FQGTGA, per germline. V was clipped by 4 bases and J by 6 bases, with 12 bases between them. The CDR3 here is CASSSFKGAEAFF. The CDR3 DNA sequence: TGTGCCAGCAGCTCGTTCAAAGGCGCTGAAGCTTTCTTT. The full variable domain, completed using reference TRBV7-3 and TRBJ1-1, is GAGVSQTPSNKVTEKGKYVELRCDPISGHTALYWYRQSLGQGPEFLIYFQGTGAADDSGLPNDRFFAVRPEGSVSTLKIQRTERGDSAVYLCASSSFKGAEAFFGQGTRLTVV.

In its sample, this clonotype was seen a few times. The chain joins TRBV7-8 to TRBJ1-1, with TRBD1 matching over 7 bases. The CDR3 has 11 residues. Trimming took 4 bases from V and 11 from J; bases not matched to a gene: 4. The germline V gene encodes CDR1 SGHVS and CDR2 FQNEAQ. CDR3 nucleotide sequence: TGTGCCAGCAGCTCCGCAGGGGGGGCTTTCTTT. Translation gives CASSSAGGAFF.

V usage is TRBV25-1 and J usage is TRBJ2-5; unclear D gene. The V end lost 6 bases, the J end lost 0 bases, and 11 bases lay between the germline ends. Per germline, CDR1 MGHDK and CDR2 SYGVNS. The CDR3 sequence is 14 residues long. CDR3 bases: TGTGCCAGCAGCGGTGGTTGGTACCAAGAGACCCAGTACTTC. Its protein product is CASSGGWYQETQYF.

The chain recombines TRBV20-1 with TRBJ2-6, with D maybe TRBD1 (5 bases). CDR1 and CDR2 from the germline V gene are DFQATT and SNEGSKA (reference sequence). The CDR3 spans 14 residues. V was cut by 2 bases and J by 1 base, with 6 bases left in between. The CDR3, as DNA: TGCAGTGCTAGACGACAGTCTGGGGCCAACGTCCTGACTTTC. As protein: CSARRQSGANVLTF.

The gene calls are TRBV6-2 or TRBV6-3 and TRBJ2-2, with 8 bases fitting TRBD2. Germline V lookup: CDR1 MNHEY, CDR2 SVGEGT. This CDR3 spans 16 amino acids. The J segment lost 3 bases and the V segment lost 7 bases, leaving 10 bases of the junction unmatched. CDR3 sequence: CASKIAGGGDTGELFF. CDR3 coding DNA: TGTGCCAGCAAAATTGCGGGGGGCGGAGACACCGGGGAGCTGTTTTTT.

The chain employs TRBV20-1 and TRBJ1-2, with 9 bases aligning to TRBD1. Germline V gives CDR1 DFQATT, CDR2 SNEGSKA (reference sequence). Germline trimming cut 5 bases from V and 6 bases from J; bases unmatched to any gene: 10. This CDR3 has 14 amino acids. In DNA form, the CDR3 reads TGCAGTGCTGATCCTCCCCGGACAGGGGATGGCTACACCTTC. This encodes CSADPPRTGDGYTF.

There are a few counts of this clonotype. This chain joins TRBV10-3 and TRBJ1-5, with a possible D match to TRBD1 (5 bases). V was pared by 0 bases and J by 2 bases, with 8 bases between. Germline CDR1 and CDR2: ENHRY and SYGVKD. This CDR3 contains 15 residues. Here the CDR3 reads CAISESIQGNQPQHF. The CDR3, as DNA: TGTGCCATCAGTGAGTCGATACAGGGCAATCAGCCCCAGCATTTT.

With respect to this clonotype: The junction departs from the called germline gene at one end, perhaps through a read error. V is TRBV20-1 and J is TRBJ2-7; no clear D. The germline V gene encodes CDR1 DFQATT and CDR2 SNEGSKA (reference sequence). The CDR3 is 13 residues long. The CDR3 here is CSAGPVDSYKQYF. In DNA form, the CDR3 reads TGCAGTGCTGGACCAGTTGATTCCTACAAGCAGTACTTC.

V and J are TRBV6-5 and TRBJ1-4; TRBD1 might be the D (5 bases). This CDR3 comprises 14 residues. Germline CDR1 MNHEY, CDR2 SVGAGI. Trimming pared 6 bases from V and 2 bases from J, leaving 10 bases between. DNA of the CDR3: TGTGCCAGCAGCAGGACATCCACTAATGAAAAACTGTTTTTT. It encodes CASSRTSTNEKLFF.

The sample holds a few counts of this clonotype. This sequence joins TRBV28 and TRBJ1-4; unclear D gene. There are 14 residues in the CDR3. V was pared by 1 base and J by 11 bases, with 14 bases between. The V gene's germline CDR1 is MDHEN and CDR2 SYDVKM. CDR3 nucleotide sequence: TGTGCCAGCAGTTTATTGGGTTACAACCTCAAACTGTTTTTT. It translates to CASSLLGYNLKLFF.

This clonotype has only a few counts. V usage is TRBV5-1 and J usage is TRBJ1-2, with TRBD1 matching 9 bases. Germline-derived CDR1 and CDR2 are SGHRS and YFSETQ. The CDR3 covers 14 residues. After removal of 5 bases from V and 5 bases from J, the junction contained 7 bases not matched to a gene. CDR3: CASRDRGGRYGYTF. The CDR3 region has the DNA TGCGCCAGCAGGGACAGGGGTGGAAGATATGGCTACACCTTC. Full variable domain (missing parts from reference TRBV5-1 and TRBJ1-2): KAGVTQTPRYLIKTRGQQVTLSCSPISGHRSVSWYQQTPGQGLQFLFEYFSETQRNKGNFPGRFSGRQFSNSRSEMNVSTLELGDSALYLCASRDRGGRYGYTFGSGTRLTVV.

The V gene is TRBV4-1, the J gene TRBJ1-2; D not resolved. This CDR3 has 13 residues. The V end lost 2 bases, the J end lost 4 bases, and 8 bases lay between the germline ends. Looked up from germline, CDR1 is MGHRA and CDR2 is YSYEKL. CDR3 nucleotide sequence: TGCGCCAGCAGCCAAAGCCAGGTCTATGGCTACACCTTC. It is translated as CASSQSQVYGYTF.

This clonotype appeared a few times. The CDR3 DNA reads as TGTGCCAGCTCACCCTCCGAAGGGGAGACCCAGTACTTC. Its translation: CASSPSEGETQYF. The J gene is TRBJ2-5, the V gene TRBV18, with D unresolved. Trimming took 3 bases from V and 5 from J, leaving 10 bases between them. Germline CDR1 KGHSH, CDR2 LQKENI. The CDR3 sequence is 13 residues long.

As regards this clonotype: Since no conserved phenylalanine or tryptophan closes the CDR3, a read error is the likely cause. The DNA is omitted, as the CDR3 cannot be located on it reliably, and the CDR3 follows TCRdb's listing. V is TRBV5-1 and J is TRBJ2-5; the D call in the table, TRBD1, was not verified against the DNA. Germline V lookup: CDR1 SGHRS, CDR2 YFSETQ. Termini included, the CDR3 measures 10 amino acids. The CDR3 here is CASSRQGPNT.

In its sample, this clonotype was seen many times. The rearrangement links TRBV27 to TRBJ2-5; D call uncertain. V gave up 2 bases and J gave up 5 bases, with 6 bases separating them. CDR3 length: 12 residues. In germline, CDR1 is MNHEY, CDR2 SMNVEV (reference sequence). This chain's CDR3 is CASSLRSETQYF. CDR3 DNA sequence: TGTGCCAGCAGTTTACGTTCCGAGACCCAGTACTTC.

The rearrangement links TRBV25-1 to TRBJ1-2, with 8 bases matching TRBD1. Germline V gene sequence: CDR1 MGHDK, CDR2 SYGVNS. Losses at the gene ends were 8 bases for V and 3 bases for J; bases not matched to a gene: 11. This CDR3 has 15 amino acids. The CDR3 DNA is TGTGCCAGCTCACCACAATCGACAGGGGACTATGGCTACACCTTC. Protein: CASSPQSTGDYGYTF.

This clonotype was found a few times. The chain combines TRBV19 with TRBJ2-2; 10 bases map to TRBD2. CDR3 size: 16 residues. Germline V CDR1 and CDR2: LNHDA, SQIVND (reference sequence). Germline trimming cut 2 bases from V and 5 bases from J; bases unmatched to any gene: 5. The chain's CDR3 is CASSIRIAGGTGELFF. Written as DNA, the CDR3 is TGTGCCAGTAGTATAAGGATAGCGGGAGGTACCGGGGAGCTGTTTTTT.

The DNA of the CDR3 is TGTGCCAGCAGCTTGGGGGGGCGGATGGAGACCCAGTACTTC. Its translation is CASSLGGRMETQYF. V gene TRBV5-5 combines with J gene TRBJ2-5; maybe TRBD1 (6 bases). The CDR3 runs to 14 residues. Germline CDR1 and CDR2: SGHKS and YYEKEE (reference sequence). Trimming pared 0 bases from V and 5 bases from J, leaving 11 bases between.

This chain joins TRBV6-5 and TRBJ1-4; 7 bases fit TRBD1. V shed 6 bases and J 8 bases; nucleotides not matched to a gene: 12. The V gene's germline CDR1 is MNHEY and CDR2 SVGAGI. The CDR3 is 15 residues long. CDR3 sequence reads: CASSTPGQLREKLFF. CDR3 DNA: TGTGCCAGCAGCACGCCGGGACAGCTAAGAGAAAAACTGTTTTTT.

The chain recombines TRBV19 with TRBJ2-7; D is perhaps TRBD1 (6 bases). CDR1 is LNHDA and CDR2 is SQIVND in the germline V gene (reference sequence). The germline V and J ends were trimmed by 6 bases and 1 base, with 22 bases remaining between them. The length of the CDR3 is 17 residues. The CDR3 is CASSAPGGGVSSYEQYF. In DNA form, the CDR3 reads TGTGCCAGTAGCGCCCCGGGTGGGGGCGTATCGTCCTACGAGCAGTACTTC.

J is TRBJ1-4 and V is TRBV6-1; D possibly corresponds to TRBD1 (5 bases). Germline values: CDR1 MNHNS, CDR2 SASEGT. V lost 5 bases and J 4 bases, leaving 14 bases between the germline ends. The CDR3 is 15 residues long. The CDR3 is CASSYVGTDNEKLFF. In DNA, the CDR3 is TGTGCCAGCAGTTACGTCGGGACGGATAATGAAAAACTGTTTTTT.

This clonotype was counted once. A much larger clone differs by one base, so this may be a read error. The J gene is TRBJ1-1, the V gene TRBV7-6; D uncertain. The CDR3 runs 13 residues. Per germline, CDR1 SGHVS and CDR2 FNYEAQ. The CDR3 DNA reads TGTGCCAGCAGCTTAGCGGACGGCACTGAAGCTTCCTTT. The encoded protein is CASSLADGTEASF.

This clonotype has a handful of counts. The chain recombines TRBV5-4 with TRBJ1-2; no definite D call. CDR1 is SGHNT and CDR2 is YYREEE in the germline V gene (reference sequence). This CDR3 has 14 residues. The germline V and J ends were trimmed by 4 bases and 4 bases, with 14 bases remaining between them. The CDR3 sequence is CASSPSLGGYGYTF. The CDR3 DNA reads TGTGCCAGCAGCCCAAGCTTGGGAGGCTATGGCTACACCTTC. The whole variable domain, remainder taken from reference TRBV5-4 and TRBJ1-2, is ETGVTQSPTHLIKTRGQQVTLRCSSQSGHNTVSWYQQALGQGPQFIFQYYREEENGRGNFPPRFSGLQFPNYSSELNVNALELDDSALYLCASSPSLGGYGYTFGSGTRLTVV.

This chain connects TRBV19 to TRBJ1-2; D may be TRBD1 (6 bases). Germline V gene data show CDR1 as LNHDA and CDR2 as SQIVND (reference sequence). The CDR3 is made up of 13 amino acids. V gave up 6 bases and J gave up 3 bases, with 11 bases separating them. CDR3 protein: CASSRDMDYGYTF. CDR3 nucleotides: TGTGCCAGTAGCAGGGACATGGACTATGGCTACACCTTC.

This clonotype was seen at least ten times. CDR3 region: CASSPGQGNYEQYF. The CDR3 bases are TGTGCCAGCAGCCCCGGACAGGGGAACTACGAGCAGTACTTC. This sequence joins TRBV7-9 and TRBJ2-7, with 9 bases lining up with TRBD1. Germline loops: CDR1 SEHNR, CDR2 FQNEAQ (reference sequence). The CDR3 runs to 14 residues. Trimming cost V 5 bases and J 3 bases; bases outside gene matches: 5.